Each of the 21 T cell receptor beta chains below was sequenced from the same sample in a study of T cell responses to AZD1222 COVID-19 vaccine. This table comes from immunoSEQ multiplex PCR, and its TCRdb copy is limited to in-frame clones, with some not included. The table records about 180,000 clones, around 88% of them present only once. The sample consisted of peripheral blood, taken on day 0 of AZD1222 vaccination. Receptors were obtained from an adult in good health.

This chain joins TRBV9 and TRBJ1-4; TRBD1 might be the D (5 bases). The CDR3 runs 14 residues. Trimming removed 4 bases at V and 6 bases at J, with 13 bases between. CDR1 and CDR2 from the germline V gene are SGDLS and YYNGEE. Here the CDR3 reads CASSPMGRDEKLFF. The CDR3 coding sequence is TGTGCCAGCAGCCCAATGGGACGGGATGAAAAACTGTTTTTT.

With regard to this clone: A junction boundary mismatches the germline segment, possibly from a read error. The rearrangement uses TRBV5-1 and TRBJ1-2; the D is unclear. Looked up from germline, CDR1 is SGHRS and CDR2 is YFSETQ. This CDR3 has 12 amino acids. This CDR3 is CASSPLNFGYTF. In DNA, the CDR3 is TGCGCCAGCAGCCCGCTGAACTTTGGCTACACCTTC. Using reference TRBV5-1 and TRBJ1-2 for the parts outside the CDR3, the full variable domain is KAGVTQTPRYLIKTRGQQVTLSCSPISGHRSVSWYQQTPGQGLQFLFEYFSETQRNKGNFPGRFSGRQFSNSRSEMNVSTLELGDSALYLCASSPLNFGYTFGSGTRLTVV.

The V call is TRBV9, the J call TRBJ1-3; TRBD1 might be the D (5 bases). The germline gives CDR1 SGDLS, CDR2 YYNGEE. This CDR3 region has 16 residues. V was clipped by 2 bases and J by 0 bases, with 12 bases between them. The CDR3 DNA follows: TGTGCCAGCAGCGTGGCTACAGGTTTCTCTGGAAACACCATATATTTT. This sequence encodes CASSVATGFSGNTIYF.

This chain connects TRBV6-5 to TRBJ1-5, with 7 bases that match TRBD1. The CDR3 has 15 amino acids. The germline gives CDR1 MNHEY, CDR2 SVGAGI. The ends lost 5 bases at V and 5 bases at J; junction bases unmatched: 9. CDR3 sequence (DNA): TGTGCCAGCAGTAAGGGGGCCCGTAGGGATCAGCCCCAGCATTTT. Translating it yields CASSKGARRDQPQHF.

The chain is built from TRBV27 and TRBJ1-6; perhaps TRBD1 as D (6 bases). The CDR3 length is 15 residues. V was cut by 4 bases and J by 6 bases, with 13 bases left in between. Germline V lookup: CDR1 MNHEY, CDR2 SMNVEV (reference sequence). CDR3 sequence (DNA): TGTGCCAGCAGTTATTCAGGGGTAACTAATTCACCCCTCCACTTT. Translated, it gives CASSYSGVTNSPLHF.

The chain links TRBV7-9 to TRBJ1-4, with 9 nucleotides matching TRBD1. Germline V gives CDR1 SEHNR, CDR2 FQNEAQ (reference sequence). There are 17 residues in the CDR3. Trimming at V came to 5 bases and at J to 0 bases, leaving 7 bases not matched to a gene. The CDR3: CASSQSRDRATNEKLFF. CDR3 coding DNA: TGTGCCAGCAGCCAATCTAGGGACAGGGCAACTAATGAAAAACTGTTTTTT.

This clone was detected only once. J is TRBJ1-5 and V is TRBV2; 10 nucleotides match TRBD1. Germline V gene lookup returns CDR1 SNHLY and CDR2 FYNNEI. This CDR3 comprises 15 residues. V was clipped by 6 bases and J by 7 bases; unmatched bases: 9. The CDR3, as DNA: TGTGCCAGCAGGTCCGGGACAGGGGTAAACCAGCCCCAGCATTTT. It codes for CASRSGTGVNQPQHF.

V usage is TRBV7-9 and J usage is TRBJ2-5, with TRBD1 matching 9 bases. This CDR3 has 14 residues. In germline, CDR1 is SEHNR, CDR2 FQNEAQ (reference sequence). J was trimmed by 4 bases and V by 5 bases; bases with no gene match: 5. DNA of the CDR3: TGTGCCAGCAGCCCCGGGACAGGGATAGAGACCCAGTACTTC. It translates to CASSPGTGIETQYF.

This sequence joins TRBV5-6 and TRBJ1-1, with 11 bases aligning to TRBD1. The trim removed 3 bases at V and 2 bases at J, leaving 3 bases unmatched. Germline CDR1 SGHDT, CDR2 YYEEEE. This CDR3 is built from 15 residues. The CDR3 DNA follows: TGTGCCAGCAGCTGGGGGACAGGGGGTAACACTGAAGCTTTCTTT. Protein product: CASSWGTGGNTEAFF.

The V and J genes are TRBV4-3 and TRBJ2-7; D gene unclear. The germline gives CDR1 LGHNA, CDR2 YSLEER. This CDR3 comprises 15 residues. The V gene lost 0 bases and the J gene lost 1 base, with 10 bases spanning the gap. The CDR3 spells CASSQEAQASYEQYF. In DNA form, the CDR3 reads TGCGCCAGCAGCCAAGAGGCCCAGGCGTCCTACGAGCAGTACTTC.

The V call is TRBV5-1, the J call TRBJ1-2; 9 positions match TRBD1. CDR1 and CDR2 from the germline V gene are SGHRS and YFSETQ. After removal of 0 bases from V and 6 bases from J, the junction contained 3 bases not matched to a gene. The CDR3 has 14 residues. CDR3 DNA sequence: TGCGCCAGCAGCTTGGAGGACAGGGGTAATGGCTACACCTTC. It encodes CASSLEDRGNGYTF.

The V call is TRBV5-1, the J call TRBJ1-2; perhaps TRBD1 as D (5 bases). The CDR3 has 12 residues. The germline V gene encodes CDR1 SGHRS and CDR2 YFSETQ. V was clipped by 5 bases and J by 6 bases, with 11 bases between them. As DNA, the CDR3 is TGCGCCAGCAGTGGGGGGACCCATGGCTACACCTTC. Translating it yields CASSGGTHGYTF. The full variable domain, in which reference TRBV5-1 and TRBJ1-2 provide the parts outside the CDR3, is KAGVTQTPRYLIKTRGQQVTLSCSPISGHRSVSWYQQTPGQGLQFLFEYFSETQRNKGNFPGRFSGRQFSNSRSEMNVSTLELGDSALYLCASSGGTHGYTFGSGTRLTVV.

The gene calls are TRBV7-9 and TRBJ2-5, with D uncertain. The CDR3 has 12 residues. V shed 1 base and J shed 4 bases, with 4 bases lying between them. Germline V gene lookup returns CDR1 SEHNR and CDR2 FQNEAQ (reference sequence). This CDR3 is CASSLEAETQYF. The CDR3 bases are TGTGCCAGCAGCTTAGAAGCAGAGACCCAGTACTTC.

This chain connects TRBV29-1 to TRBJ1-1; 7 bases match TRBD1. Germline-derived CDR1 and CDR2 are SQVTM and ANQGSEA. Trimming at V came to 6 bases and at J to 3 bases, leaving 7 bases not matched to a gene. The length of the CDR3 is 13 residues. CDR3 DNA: TGCAGCGTCACCCGACAGGGCGACACTGAAGCTTTCTTT. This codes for CSVTRQGDTEAFF.

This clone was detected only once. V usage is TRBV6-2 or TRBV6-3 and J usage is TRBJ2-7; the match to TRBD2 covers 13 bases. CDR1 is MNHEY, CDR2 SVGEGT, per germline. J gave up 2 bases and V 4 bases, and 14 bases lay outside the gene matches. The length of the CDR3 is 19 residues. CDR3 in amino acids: CASSSLTGTSGESPYEQYF. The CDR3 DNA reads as TGTGCCAGCAGTTCCCTCACCGGGACTAGCGGGGAATCGCCCTACGAGCAGTACTTC.

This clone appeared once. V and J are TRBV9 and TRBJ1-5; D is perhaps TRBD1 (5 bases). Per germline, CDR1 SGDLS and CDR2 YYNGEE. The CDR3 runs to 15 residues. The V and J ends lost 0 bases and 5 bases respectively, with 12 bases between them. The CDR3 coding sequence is TGTGCCAGCAGCGTAGAGGGGACGGCCGATCAGCCCCAGCATTTT. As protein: CASSVEGTADQPQHF.

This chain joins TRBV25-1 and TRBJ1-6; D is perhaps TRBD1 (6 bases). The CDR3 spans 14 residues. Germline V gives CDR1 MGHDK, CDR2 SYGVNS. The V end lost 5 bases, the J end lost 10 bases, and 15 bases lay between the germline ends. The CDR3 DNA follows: TGTGCCAGCAGTATCGGACAGCAGCTATCACCCCTCCACTTT. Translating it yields CASSIGQQLSPLHF.

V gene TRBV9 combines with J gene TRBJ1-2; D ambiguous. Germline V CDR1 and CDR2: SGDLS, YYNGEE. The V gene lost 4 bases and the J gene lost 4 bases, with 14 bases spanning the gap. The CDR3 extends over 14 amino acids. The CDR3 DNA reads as TGTGCCAGCAGCCCCTTTGATAGGGTCTATGGCTACACCTTC. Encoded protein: CASSPFDRVYGYTF.

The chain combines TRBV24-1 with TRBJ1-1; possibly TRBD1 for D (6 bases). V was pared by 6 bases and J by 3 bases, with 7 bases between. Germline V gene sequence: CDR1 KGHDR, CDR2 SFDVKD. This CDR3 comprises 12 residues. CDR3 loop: CATSYRDTEAFF. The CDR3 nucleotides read TGTGCCACCAGTTACAGGGACACTGAAGCTTTCTTT.

The CDR3 spells CASSPPQGTNEKLFF. DNA of the CDR3: TGTGCCAGCAGCCCACCACAGGGAACTAATGAAAAACTGTTTTTT. The chain has TRBV3-1 (or the pseudogene TRBV3-2) and TRBJ1-4; tentatively, D is TRBD1 (6 bases). The CDR3 contains 15 residues. V gave up 4 bases and J gave up 1 base, with 10 bases separating them. Looked up from germline, CDR1 is LGHDT and CDR2 is YNNKEL (reference sequence).

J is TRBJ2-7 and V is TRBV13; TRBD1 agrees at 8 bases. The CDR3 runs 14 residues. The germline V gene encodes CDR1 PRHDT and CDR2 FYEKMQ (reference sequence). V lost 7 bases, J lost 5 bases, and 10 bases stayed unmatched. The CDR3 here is CASTSLDRDDEQYF. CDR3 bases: TGTGCCAGCACCTCACTGGACAGGGATGACGAGCAGTACTTC.